This passage covers 32 T cell receptor beta chains from one sample sequenced in a study of cytomegalovirus exposure and HLA in healthy donors (TCRdb year 2017). The library came from the immunoSEQ multiplex PCR assay. The multiplex PCR relied on a mix of 60 forward primers for TCR Vbeta segments and 13 reverse primers for TCR Jbeta segments. The immuneACCESS repertoire file appears here via TCRdb, limited to in-frame rearrangements. These files lack a portion of the clones; in checked studies, under half of the deficit traces to unresolved V genes, and the cause of the others is not known. The sample table records some 250,000 clones; more than 75% of these occur just once. In total, the top ten clones hold approximately 5.3% of the sample. Sequencing used PBMCs. The receptors come from a woman aged 40 to 49 in good health and CMV-seropositive.

The rearrangement links TRBV7-8 to TRBJ2-5; 9 bases are a match to TRBD1. Germline V CDR1 and CDR2: SGHVS, FQNEAQ. J was trimmed by 5 bases and V by 5 bases; bases with no gene match: 15. This CDR3 has 17 amino acids. The CDR3 spells CASSRPKGETGGETQYF. The CDR3 DNA reads TGTGCCAGCAGCAGACCGAAAGGGGAAACAGGGGGCGAGACCCAGTACTTC.

This chain links TRBV5-1 with TRBJ2-1; 9 bases are a match to TRBD1. The V gene end was trimmed by 4 bases and the J gene end by 6 bases; junction bases not matched to a gene: 11. Germline CDR1 is SGHRS and CDR2 is YFSETQ. The CDR3 consists of 16 residues. The CDR3 loop is CASSRNSGTGSNEQFF. For the CDR3, the DNA is TGCGCCAGCAGCCGTAATTCCGGGACAGGGTCCAATGAGCAGTTCTTC. Supplemented by reference TRBV5-1 and TRBJ2-1, the full variable domain reads KAGVTQTPRYLIKTRGQQVTLSCSPISGHRSVSWYQQTPGQGLQFLFEYFSETQRNKGNFPGRFSGRQFSNSRSEMNVSTLELGDSALYLCASSRNSGTGSNEQFFGPGTRLTVL.

About this clone itself: Other DNA sequences from this sample encode an identical CDR3 as well. CDR3 residues: CASSGTGGGSNQPQHF. The CDR3 DNA reads TGTGCCAGCAGTGGGACAGGCGGAGGGAGCAATCAGCCCCAGCATTTT. This chain links TRBV2 with TRBJ1-5, with 7 bases identical to TRBD1. The germline gives CDR1 SNHLY, CDR2 FYNNEI. CDR3 size: 16 residues. J lost 1 base, V lost 4 bases, and 7 bases had no gene match. Looking up the rest from reference TRBV2 and TRBJ1-5 gives the full variable domain: EPEVTQTPSHQVTQMGQEVILRCVPISNHLYFYWYRQILGQKVEFLVSFYNNEISEKSEIFDDQFSVERPDGSNFTLKIRSTKLEDSAMYFCASSGTGGGSNQPQHFGDGTRLSIL.

In DNA, the CDR3 is TGCGCCAGCAGCCAAGTCGCTAGGGAGAGGCAGCCCCAGCATTTT. Translating it yields CASSQVARERQPQHF. V gene TRBV4-1 combines with J gene TRBJ1-5, with unresolved D. Trimming shortened V by 1 base and J by 7 bases, and 14 bases separated the two germline ends. Germline loops: CDR1 MGHRA, CDR2 YSYEKL. The CDR3 is made up of 15 amino acids.

This chain links TRBV9 with TRBJ1-5; the D gene is possibly TRBD1 (6 bases). The germline V gene encodes CDR1 SGDLS and CDR2 YYNGEE. V dropped 0 bases and J dropped 5 bases, with 12 bases sitting between them. This CDR3 has 15 amino acids. Here the CDR3 DNA reads TGTGCCAGCAGCGTAGATTGGGGGGGGCATCAGCCCCAGCATTTT. This codes for CASSVDWGGHQPQHF.

V and J are TRBV12-5 and TRBJ2-3, with TRBD2 as a possible D gene (6 bases). The CDR3 is 16 residues long. The germline V gene has CDR1 LGHNT and CDR2 FRNRAP. Trimming cost V 5 bases and J 3 bases, with 18 bases left between them. In DNA form, the CDR3 reads TGTGCTAGTGGTACCCGCCGGGACTTTTTAACAGATACGCAGTATTTT. This codes for CASGTRRDFLTDTQYF.

V gene TRBV7-2 combines with J gene TRBJ2-3, with D possibly TRBD2 on 6 matching bases. Trimming stripped 1 base from V and 2 bases from J, with 16 bases between. Germline loops: CDR1 SGHTA, CDR2 FQGNSA. The length of the CDR3 is 17 residues. CDR3 residues: CASSLVFSGEHTDTQYF. The CDR3 DNA follows: TGTGCCAGCAGCTTAGTATTTTCGGGGGAGCACACAGATACGCAGTATTTT.

The V and J genes are TRBV5-6 and TRBJ1-4; 9 bases are shared with TRBD1. V gave up 4 bases and J gave up 6 bases; unmatched junction bases: 10. The CDR3 runs to 16 residues. Germline loops: CDR1 SGHDT, CDR2 YYEEEE. As DNA, the CDR3 is TGTGCCAGCAGCGAGCGGAACAGGGGGCGGGATGAAAAACTGTTTTTT. This encodes CASSERNRGRDEKLFF.

In this sample, this clone turned up a few times. This rearrangement joins TRBV5-6 to TRBJ1-4; TRBD1 might be the D (5 bases). This CDR3 comprises 14 residues. The ends were cut back, 4 bases at V and 4 bases at J, with 11 bases in the middle. Germline loops: CDR1 SGHDT, CDR2 YYEEEE. The CDR3 DNA reads TGTGCCAGCAGCCGACAGAATTATAATGAAAAACTGTTTTTT. This translates into CASSRQNYNEKLFF.

There are a few counts of this clone. The same CDR3 arises from other DNA sequences in this sample as well. CDR3 region: CASSSGLAGEKQFF. CDR3 DNA: TGTGCCAGCAGCTCGGGACTAGCGGGAGAGAAGCAGTTCTTC. V gene TRBV13 combines with J gene TRBJ2-1; 14 nucleotides agree with TRBD2. Trimming cost V 4 bases and J 11 bases; bases outside gene matches: 4. The CDR3 is 14 amino acids. Germline loops: CDR1 PRHDT, CDR2 FYEKMQ (reference sequence).

The genes are TRBV27 and TRBJ1-5; D call uncertain. Trimming removed 2 bases at V and 3 bases at J, with 5 bases between. The CDR3 has 13 amino acids. CDR1 and CDR2 from the germline V gene are MNHEY and SMNVEV (reference sequence). CDR3 amino acids: CASSLEFNQPQHF. In DNA form, the CDR3 reads TGTGCCAGCAGTTTAGAGTTCAATCAGCCCCAGCATTTT.

V gene TRBV4-3 combines with J gene TRBJ1-5, with 9 nucleotides matching TRBD1. V shed 3 bases and J 6 bases; nucleotides not matched to a gene: 6. This CDR3 spans 15 amino acids. Per the germline V gene, CDR1 is LGHNA and CDR2 is YSLEER. CDR3 nucleotides: TGCGCCAGCAGCCAGGATACAGGGGGCACTCAGCCCCAGCATTTT. Translating gives CASSQDTGGTQPQHF.

The chain has TRBV4-3 and TRBJ2-7, with D unclear. Germline CDR1 is LGHNA and CDR2 is YSLEER. Trimming stripped 4 bases from V and 0 bases from J, with 7 bases between. This CDR3 is 13 amino acids long. In DNA form, the CDR3 reads TGCGCCAGCAGCCTCCGGTACTCCTACGAGCAGTACTTC. Its protein is CASSLRYSYEQYF.

The chain links TRBV11-2 to TRBJ2-7, with TRBD2 matching 11 bases. The CDR3 spans 16 residues. The trim removed 3 bases at V and 4 bases at J, leaving 8 bases unmatched. Germline CDR1 is SGHAT and CDR2 is FQNNGV. In DNA, the CDR3 is TGTGCCAGCAGCTTCAAGACTAGCGGGATTTTTTACGAGCAGTACTTC. Encoded protein: CASSFKTSGIFYEQYF. The whole variable domain, filled in from reference TRBV11-2 and TRBJ2-7, reads EAGVAQSPRYKIIEKRQSVAFWCNPISGHATLYWYQQILGQGPKLLIQFQNNGVVDDSQLPKDRFSAERLKGVDSTLKIQPAKLEDSAVYLCASSFKTSGIFYEQYFGPGTRLTVT.

This chain connects TRBV19 to TRBJ2-2; possibly TRBD1 for D (5 bases). The CDR3 consists of 12 residues. CDR1 and CDR2 from the germline V gene are LNHDA and SQIVND (reference sequence). V shed 7 bases and J shed 4 bases, with 7 bases lying between them. The CDR3 coding sequence is TGTGCCAGTACCGACAGCACCGGGGAGCTGTTTTTT. It specifies CASTDSTGELFF.

The V gene is TRBV6-1, the J gene TRBJ1-3, with a possible D match to TRBD1 (6 bases). The V end lost 6 bases, the J end lost 3 bases, and 15 bases lay between the germline ends. This CDR3 comprises 15 residues. Looked up from germline, CDR1 is MNHNS and CDR2 is SASEGT. Here the CDR3 reads CASRATGRGGNTIYF. CDR3 sequence (DNA): TGTGCCAGCAGAGCCACAGGGAGAGGTGGAAACACCATATATTTT.

The J gene is TRBJ2-3, the V gene TRBV11-1; TRBD2 aligns across 11 bases. CDR1 is SGHAT, CDR2 FQDESV, per germline (reference sequence). CDR3 size: 16 residues. Losses at the gene ends were 4 bases for V and 3 bases for J; bases not matched to a gene: 6. The CDR3 is CASSSVAGGPTDTQYF. The CDR3, as DNA: TGTGCCAGCAGCTCTGTAGCGGGGGGGCCGACAGATACGCAGTATTTT.

The chain carries TRBV29-1 and TRBJ1-1; D uncertain. The CDR3 sequence is 16 residues long. Germline V gene data show CDR1 as SQVTM and CDR2 as ANQGSEA. With 0 bases removed from V and 2 bases from J, the gap between germline ends came to 16 bases. The CDR3 DNA reads as TGCAGCGTTGAAGATGGGAGCCTCTTCGGTAACACTGAAGCTTTCTTT. This gives the protein CSVEDGSLFGNTEAFF.

The DNA for the CDR3 is TGCAGTGCCACGGGACAGTACATTCAGTACTTC. Residues: CSATGQYIQYF. The gene calls are TRBV20-1 and TRBJ2-4; 7 nucleotides match TRBD1. V trimming: 6 bases; J trimming: 8 bases; junction bases outside the gene matches: 4. The CDR3 is 11 amino acids. Germline V CDR1 and CDR2: DFQATT, SNEGSKA (reference sequence).

The genes are TRBV14 and TRBJ2-5; 7 bases map to TRBD2. Germline V CDR1 and CDR2: SGHDN, FVKESK. CDR3 length: 14 residues. Trimming removed 5 bases from V and 7 bases from J; junction bases left unmatched: 10. The CDR3 is CASSSLAGRGTQYF. Here the CDR3 DNA reads TGTGCCAGCAGCTCATTAGCGGGCCGAGGGACCCAGTACTTC. Supplemented by reference TRBV14 and TRBJ2-5, the full variable domain reads EAGVTQFPSHSVIEKGQTVTLRCDPISGHDNLYWYRRVMGKEIKFLLHFVKESKQDESGMPNNRFLAERTGGTYSTLKVQPAELEDSGVYFCASSSLAGRGTQYFGPGTRLLVL.

The CDR3 here is CASSHDRGNEQFF. CDR3 DNA: TGTGCCAGCAGTCACGACAGGGGAAATGAGCAGTTCTTC. This sequence joins TRBV6-6 and TRBJ2-1; 8 positions match TRBD1. CDR1 and CDR2 (germline): MNHNY, SVGAGI (reference sequence). J was trimmed by 7 bases and V by 5 bases; bases with no gene match: 4. The CDR3 loop spans 13 amino acids.

V and J are TRBV2 and TRBJ2-7; 11 nucleotides align to TRBD1. CDR1 SNHLY and CDR2 FYNNEI come from the germline V gene. The CDR3 runs 14 residues. V shed 8 bases and J 7 bases; nucleotides not matched to a gene: 10. CDR3 sequence: CASRRGQGGDEQYF. CDR3 DNA sequence: TGTGCCAGCCGGCGGGGACAGGGGGGAGATGAGCAGTACTTC.

The J gene is TRBJ2-7, the V gene TRBV2; 8 bases align to TRBD1. CDR3 length: 14 amino acids. CDR1 is SNHLY and CDR2 is FYNNEI in the germline V gene. Trimming at V came to 4 bases and at J to 3 bases, leaving 5 bases not matched to a gene. CDR3 nucleotide sequence: TGTGCCAGCAGTGCGGACAGGGAAAGCTACGAGCAGTACTTC. Its translation: CASSADRESYEQYF. The whole variable domain, remainder taken from reference TRBV2 and TRBJ2-7, is EPEVTQTPSHQVTQMGQEVILRCVPISNHLYFYWYRQILGQKVEFLVSFYNNEISEKSEIFDDQFSVERPDGSNFTLKIRSTKLEDSAMYFCASSADRESYEQYFGPGTRLTVT.

A remark on this clone: One junction end does not reproduce the germline sequence, and a read error may be involved. The same CDR3 can be traced to other DNA sequences in this sample. The chain uses TRBV7-9 and TRBJ1-1; 7 nucleotides agree with TRBD1. Germline lookup yields CDR1 SEHNR and CDR2 FQNEAQ (reference sequence). CDR3 length equals 15 residues. The DNA for the CDR3 is TGTGCCAGCAGCCTAACGGGACAGATGAACACTGAGGCTTTCTTT. Its translation is CASSLTGQMNTEAFF. The full variable domain, its missing parts supplied by reference TRBV7-9 and TRBJ1-1, is DTGVSQNPRHKITKRGQNVTFRCDPISEHNRLYWYRQTLGQGPEFLTYFQNEAQLEKSRLLSDRFSAERPKGSFSTLEIQRTEQGDSAMYLCASSLTGQMNTEAFFGQGTRLTVV.

The table lists this clone with a count of one. The chain has TRBV7-6 and TRBJ1-3; D may be TRBD1 (6 bases). The CDR3 contains 15 residues. V lost 2 bases, J lost 2 bases, and 10 bases lay in between. Germline V gene data show CDR1 as SGHVS and CDR2 as FNYEAQ. As DNA, the CDR3 is TGTGCCAGCAGCTTACGGGGGGCGACTGGAAACACCATATATTTT. Translated: CASSLRGATGNTIYF. The full variable domain, rest sourced from reference TRBV7-6 and TRBJ1-3, is GAGVSQSPRYKVTKRGQDVALRCDPISGHVSLYWYRQALGQGPEFLTYFNYEAQQDKSGLPNDRFSAERPEGSISTLTIQRTEQRDSAMYRCASSLRGATGNTIYFGEGSWLTVV.

The chain has TRBV15 and TRBJ2-5; 12 bases align to TRBD2. Germline CDR1 is LNHNV and CDR2 is YYDKDF (reference sequence). This CDR3 is built from 15 residues. Unmatched junction bases numbered 3, after V lost 3 bases and J lost 4 bases. The CDR3 is CATSRSSGGGETQYF. CDR3 bases: TGTGCCACCAGCAGGTCTAGCGGGGGGGGAGAGACCCAGTACTTC.

V gene TRBV5-1 combines with J gene TRBJ2-1; 10 nucleotides agree with TRBD2. There are 18 residues in the CDR3. J gave up 4 bases and V 1 base, and 11 bases lay outside the gene matches. Germline CDR1 and CDR2: SGHRS and YFSETQ. As DNA, the CDR3 is TGCGCCAGCAGCTTGAGGGTAGCGGGAGGATCTTCGTACAATGAGCAGTTCTTC. Protein product: CASSLRVAGGSSYNEQFF.

This clone was seen more than once but under ten times. CDR3 loop: CASSQDLSASGTSYEQYF. In nucleotides, the CDR3 is TGTGCCAGCAGCCAAGACCTTTCTGCTAGCGGAACATCCTACGAGCAGTACTTC. The chain joins TRBV4-2 to TRBJ2-7; 7 nucleotides align to TRBD2. The CDR3 covers 18 residues. The germline gives CDR1 LGHNA, CDR2 YNFKEQ. V gave up 0 bases and J gave up 1 base; unmatched junction bases: 12.

The chain's CDR3 is CASSVDQGADYGYTF. CDR3 DNA: TGTGCCAGCAGCGTAGACCAGGGGGCTGACTATGGCTACACCTTC. The chain recombines TRBV9 with TRBJ1-2, with TRBD1 matching 8 bases. V trimming: 0 bases; J trimming: 3 bases; junction bases outside the gene matches: 4. The CDR3 is 15 amino acids. Germline assignment: CDR1 SGDLS and CDR2 YYNGEE. The entire variable domain, with the rest obtained from reference TRBV9 and TRBJ1-2, is as follows: DSGVTQTPKHLITATGQRVTLRCSPRSGDLSVYWYQQSLDQGLQFLIQYYNGEERAKGNILERFSAQQFPDLHSELNLSSLELGDSALYFCASSVDQGADYGYTFGSGTRLTVV.

This clone was picked up a small number of times. The V gene is TRBV4-1, the J gene TRBJ2-3; TRBD2 matches 7 bases. V lost 1 base to trimming and J lost 5 bases; unmatched junction nucleotides: 6. The CDR3 length is 15 residues. Germline V gene data show CDR1 as MGHRA and CDR2 as YSYEKL. CDR3 region: CASSQVSAGRDTQYF. The DNA of the CDR3 is TGCGCCAGCAGCCAAGTATCAGCGGGGAGAGATACGCAGTATTTT.

In its sample, this clone was seen a few times. The chain combines TRBV7-9 with TRBJ1-3, with D possibly TRBD1 on 6 matching bases. This CDR3 has 15 residues. The germline gives CDR1 SEHNR, CDR2 FQNEAQ (reference sequence). V was cut by 2 bases and J by 1 base, with 9 bases left in between. CDR3 DNA: TGTGCCAGCAGCTTAACAGGGAGTTCTGGAAACACCATATATTTT. Translating gives CASSLTGSSGNTIYF.

The rearrangement joins TRBV27 to TRBJ1-6; 8 nucleotides line up with TRBD1. Germline CDR1 reads MNHEY; CDR2 reads SMNVEV (reference sequence). With V trimmed by 5 bases and J by 10 bases, 7 bases remained unmatched. CDR3 size: 14 residues. The CDR3: CASSIDRGNSPLHF. The CDR3 nucleotides are TGTGCCAGCAGTATCGACAGGGGTAACTCACCCCTCCACTTT.